This TCR beta chain was identified in a study of blood T cell repertoires in COVID-19. Overall study context: Samples representing acute and convalescent COVID-19 were sourced from the United States, Italy and Spain. In each case, the material was cDNA or gDNA derived from T cells, B-cell-depleted T cells, or PBMCs.

The germline CDR1 and CDR2 sequences are SGHNT and YYREEE (reference sequence). The CDR3 length is 13 residues. The V gene end was trimmed by 3 bases and the J gene end by 3 bases; junction bases not matched to a gene: 0. Authors' data handling: Cell counts per sample came from amplifying reference gene primers. Only in-frame clones appear in the TCRdb table, and some are missing; sequencing was by immunoSEQ multiplex PCR. V, J and clone size are taken as reported in that table, and D and trimming were inferred from the DNA itself. The repertoire holds tens of thousands of clones, with about 85% as singletons.

Sequencing used peripheral blood. The receptor's source is a woman in her sixties or seventies in a cohort sampled during active COVID-19. V usage is TRBV5-4 and J usage is TRBJ2-5; 9 nucleotides match TRBD1. Here the CDR3 reads CASSWTGEETQYF. The CDR3 nucleotides read TGTGCCAGCAGCTGGACAGGGGAAGAGACCCAGTACTTC.